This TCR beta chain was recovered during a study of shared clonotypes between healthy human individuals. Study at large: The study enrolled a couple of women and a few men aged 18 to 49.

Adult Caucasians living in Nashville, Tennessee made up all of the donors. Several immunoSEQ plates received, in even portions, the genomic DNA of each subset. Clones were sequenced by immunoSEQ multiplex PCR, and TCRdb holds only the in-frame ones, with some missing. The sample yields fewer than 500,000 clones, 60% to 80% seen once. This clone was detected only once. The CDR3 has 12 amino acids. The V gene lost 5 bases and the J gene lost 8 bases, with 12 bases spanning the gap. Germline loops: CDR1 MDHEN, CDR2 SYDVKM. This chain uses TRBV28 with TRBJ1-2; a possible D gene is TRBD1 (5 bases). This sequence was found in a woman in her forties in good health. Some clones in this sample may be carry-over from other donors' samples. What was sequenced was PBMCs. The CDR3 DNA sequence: TGTGCCAGCAGTGTTGGGACGACGGGCTACACCTTC. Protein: CASSVGTTGYTF.